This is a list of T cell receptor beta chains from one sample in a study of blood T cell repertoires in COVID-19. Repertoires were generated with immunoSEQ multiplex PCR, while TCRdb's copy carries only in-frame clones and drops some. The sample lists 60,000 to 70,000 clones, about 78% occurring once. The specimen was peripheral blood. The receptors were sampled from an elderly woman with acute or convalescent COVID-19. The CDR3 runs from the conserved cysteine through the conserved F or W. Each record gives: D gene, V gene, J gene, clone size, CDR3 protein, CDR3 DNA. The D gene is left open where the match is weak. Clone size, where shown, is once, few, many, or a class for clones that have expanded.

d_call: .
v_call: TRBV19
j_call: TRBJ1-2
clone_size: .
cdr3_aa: CASSQMGGAVGYTF
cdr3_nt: TGTGCCAGTAGCCAGATGGGGGGGGCGGTTGGCTACACCTTC

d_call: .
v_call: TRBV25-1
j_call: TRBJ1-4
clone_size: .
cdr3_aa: CASSERVGWEEEKLFF
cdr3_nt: TGTGCCAGCAGTGAAAGAGTGGGATGGGAGGAGGAGAAACTGTTTTTT

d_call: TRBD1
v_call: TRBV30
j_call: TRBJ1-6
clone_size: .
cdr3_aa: CAWSVLGTGNSPLHF
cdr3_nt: TGTGCCTGGAGTGTACTAGGGACAGGAAATTCACCCCTCCACTTT

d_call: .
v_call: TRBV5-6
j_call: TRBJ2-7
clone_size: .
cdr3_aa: CASRRGYTSYEQYF
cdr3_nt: TGTGCCAGCAGACGTGGTTATACGAGCTACGAGCAGTACTTC

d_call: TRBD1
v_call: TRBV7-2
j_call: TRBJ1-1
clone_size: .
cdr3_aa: CASSLPPTTGAAEAFF
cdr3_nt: TGTGCCAGCAGCTTACCCCCCACTACAGGGGCGGCTGAAGCTTTCTTT

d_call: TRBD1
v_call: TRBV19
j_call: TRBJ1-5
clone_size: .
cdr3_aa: CASSIAFRGQGQPQHF
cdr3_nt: TGTGCCAGTAGTATAGCATTCAGGGGGCAGGGACAGCCCCAGCATTTT

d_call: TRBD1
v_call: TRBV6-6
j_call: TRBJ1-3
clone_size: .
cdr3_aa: CASSYGGGGGNTIYF
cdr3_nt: TGTGCCAGCAGTTATGGAGGGGGCGGTGGAAACACCATATATTTT

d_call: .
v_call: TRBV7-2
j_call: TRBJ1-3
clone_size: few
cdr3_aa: CASSLYSGGFNIGNTIYF
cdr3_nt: TGTGCCAGCAGCTTATACAGCGGGGGCTTTAATATTGGAAACACCATATATTTT

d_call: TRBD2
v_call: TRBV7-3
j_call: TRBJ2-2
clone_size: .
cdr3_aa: CASSRRGRGTTGELFF
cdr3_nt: TGTGCCAGCAGCCGCCGAGGGCGGGGGACCACCGGGGAGCTGTTTTTT

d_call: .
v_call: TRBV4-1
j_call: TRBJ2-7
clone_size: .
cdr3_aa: CASSPTAGSVDEQYF
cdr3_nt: TGCGCCAGCAGCCCCACTGCAGGTTCTGTGGACGAGCAGTACTTC

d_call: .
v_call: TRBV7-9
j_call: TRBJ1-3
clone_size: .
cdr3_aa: CASSSVINSGNTIYF
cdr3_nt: TGTGCCAGCAGCTCCGTTATTAACTCTGGAAACACCATATATTTT

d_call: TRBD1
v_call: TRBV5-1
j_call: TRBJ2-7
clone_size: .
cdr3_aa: CASSFFPGQGYEQYF
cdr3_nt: TGCGCCAGCAGCTTTTTCCCGGGACAGGGCTACGAGCAGTACTTC

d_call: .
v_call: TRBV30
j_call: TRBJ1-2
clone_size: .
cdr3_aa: CACTGHFYGYTF
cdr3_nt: TGTGCCTGCACCGGACACTTCTATGGCTACACCTTC

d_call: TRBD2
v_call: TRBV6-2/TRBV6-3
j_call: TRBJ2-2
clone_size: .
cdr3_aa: CASSYHGTSGSFGGELFF
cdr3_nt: TGTGCCAGCAGTTACCACGGGACTAGCGGGAGTTTTGGCGGGGAGCTGTTTTTT

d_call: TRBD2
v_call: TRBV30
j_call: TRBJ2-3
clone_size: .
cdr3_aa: CARTSGLTDTQYF
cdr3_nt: TGTGCCCGGACTAGCGGTCTCACAGATACGCAGTATTTT

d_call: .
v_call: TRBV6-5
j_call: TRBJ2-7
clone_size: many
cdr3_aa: CASRHRDSYEQYF
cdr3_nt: TGTGCCAGCAGGCACAGGGACTCCTACGAGCAGTACTTC

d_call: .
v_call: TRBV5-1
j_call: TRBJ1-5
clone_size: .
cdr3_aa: CASSLAGVNSNQPQHF
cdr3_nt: TGCGCCAGCAGCTTGGCCGGGGTTAATAGCAATCAGCCCCAGCATTTT

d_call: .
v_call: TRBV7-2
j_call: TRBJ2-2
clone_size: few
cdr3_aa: CASSLQAFTGELFF
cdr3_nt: TGTGCCAGCAGCTTACAAGCGTTCACCGGGGAGCTGTTTTTT

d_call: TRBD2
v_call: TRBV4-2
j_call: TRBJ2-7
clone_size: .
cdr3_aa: CASSQTSGSSYEQYF
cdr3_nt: TGTGCCAGCAGCCAAACTAGCGGGAGCTCCTACGAGCAGTACTTC

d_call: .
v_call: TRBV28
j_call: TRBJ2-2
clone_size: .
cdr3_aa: CASSHPQDTGELFF
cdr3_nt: TGTGCCAGCAGTCACCCACAGGACACCGGGGAGCTGTTTTTT

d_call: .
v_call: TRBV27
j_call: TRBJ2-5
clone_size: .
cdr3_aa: CASTSAGETQYF
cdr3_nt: TGTGCCAGCACCTCGGCGGGGGAGACCCAGTACTTC

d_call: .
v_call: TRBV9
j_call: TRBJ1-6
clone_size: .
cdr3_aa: CASSVDPGNNSPLHF
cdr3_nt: TGTGCCAGCAGCGTAGACCCAGGAAATAATTCACCCCTCCACTTT

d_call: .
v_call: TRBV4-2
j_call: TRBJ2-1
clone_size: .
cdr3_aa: CASSQWRGNEQFF
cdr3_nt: TGTGCCAGCAGCCAATGGAGGGGCAATGAGCAGTTCTTC

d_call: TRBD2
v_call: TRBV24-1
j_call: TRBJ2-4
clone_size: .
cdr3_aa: CATSDPGGPDKNIQYF
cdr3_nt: TGTGCCACCAGTGATCCGGGAGGGCCGGACAAAAACATTCAGTACTTC

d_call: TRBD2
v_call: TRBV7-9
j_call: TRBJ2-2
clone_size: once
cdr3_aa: CASSPRLAGGTANTGELFF
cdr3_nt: TGTGCCAGCAGCCCGCGACTAGCGGGAGGAACAGCGAACACCGGGGAGCTGTTTTTT

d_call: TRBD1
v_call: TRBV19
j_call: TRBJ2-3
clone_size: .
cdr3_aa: CATNRGDTQYF
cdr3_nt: TGTGCCACGAACAGGGGGGATACGCAGTATTTT

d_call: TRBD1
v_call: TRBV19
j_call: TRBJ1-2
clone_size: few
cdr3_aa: CASSPTGGIGGYGYTF
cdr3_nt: TGTGCCAGTAGTCCGACAGGGGGGATTGGTGGCTATGGCTACACCTTC

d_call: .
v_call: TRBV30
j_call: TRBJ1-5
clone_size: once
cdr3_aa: CAWSLQRNQPQHF
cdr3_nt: TGTGCCTGGAGTCTCCAGCGGAATCAGCCCCAGCATTTT

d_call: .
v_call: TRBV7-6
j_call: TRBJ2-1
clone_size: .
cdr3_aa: CASSDGHGSYNEQFF
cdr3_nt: TGTGCCAGCAGCGACGGACACGGCTCCTACAATGAGCAGTTCTTC

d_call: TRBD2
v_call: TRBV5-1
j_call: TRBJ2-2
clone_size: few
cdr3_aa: CASSLGTSFAGELFF
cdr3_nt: TGCGCCAGCAGCTTGGGGACTAGCTTCGCCGGGGAGCTGTTTTTT

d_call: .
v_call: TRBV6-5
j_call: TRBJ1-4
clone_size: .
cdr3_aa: CASSYSIQGNEKLFF
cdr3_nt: TGTGCCAGCAGTTACTCGATACAGGGTAATGAAAAACTGTTTTTT

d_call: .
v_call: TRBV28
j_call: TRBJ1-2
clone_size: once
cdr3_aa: CASSRSGIHYGYTF
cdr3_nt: TGTGCCAGCAGTCGATCCGGGATTCACTATGGCTACACCTTC